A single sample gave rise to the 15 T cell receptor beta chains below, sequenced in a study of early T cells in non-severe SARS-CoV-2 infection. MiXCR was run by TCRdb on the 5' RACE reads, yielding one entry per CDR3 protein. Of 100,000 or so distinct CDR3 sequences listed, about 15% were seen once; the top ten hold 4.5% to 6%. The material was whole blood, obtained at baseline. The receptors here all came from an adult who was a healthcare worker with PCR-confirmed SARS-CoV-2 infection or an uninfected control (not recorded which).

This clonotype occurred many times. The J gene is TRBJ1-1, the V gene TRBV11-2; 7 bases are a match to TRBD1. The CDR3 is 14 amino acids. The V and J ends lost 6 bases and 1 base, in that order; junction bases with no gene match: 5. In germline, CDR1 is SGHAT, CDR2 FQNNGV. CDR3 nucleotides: TGTGCCAGCAGTTACAGGGGAGGGAACACTGAAGCTTTCTTT. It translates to CASSYRGGNTEAFF.

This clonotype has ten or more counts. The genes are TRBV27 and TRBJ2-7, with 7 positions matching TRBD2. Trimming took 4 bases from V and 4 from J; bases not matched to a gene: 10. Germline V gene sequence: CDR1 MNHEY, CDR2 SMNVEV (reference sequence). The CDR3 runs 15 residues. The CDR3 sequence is CASSSSTSAGYEQYF. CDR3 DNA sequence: TGTGCCAGCAGTTCCTCAACTAGCGCCGGGTACGAGCAGTACTTC.

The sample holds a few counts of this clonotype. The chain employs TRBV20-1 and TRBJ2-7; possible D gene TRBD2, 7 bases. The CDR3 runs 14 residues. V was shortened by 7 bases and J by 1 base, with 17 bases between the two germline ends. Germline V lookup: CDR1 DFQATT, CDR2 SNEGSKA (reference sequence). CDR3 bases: TGCAGTGTGGAGCCCGGGGGGCCTTCCTACGAGCAGTACTTC. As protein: CSVEPGGPSYEQYF.

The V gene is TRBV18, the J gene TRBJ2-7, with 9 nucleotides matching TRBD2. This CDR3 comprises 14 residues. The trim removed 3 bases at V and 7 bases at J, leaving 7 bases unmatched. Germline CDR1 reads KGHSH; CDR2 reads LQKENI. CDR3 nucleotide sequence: TGTGCCAGCTCACCGGCGGGAGGGCCACAAGAGCAGTACTTC. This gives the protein CASSPAGGPQEQYF.

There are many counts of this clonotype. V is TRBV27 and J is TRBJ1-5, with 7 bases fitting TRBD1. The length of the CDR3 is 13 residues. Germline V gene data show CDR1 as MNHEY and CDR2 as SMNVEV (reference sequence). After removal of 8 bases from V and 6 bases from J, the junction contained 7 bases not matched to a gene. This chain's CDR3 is CASRQGSTQPQHF. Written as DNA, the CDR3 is TGTGCCAGCCGACAGGGAAGTACTCAGCCCCAGCATTTT.

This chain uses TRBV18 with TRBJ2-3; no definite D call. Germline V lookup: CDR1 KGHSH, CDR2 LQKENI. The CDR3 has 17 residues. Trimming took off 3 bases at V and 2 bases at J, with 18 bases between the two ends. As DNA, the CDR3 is TGTGCCAGCTCACCGAGAAAGGTGGTGCGAGACACAGATACGCAGTATTTT. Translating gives CASSPRKVVRDTDTQYF. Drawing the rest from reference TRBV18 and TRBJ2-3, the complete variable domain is NAGVMQNPRHLVRRRGQEARLRCSPMKGHSHVYWYRQLPEEGLKFMVYLQKENIIDESGMPKERFSAEFPKEGPSILRIQQVVRGDSAAYFCASSPRKVVRDTDTQYFGPGTRLTVL.

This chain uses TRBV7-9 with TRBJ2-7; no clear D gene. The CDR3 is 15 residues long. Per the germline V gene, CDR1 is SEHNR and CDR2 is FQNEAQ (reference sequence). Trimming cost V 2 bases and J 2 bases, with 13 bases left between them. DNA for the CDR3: TGTGCCAGCAGCTTAAGCGCCGGCCGAACCTACGAGCAGTACTTC. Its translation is CASSLSAGRTYEQYF.

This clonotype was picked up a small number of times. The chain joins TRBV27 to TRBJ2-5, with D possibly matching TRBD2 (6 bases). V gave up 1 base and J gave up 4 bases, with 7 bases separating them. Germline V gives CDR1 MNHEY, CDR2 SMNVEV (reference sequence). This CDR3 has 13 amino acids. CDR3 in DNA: TGTGCCAGCAGTTTATTCGGGGGAGAGACCCAGTACTTC. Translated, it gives CASSLFGGETQYF.

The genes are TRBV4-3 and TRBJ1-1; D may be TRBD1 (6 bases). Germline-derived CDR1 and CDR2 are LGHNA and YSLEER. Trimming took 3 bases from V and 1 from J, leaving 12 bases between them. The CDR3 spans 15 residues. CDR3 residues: CASSQEAGANTEAFF. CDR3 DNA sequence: TGCGCCAGCAGCCAGGAGGCAGGGGCGAACACTGAAGCTTTCTTT.

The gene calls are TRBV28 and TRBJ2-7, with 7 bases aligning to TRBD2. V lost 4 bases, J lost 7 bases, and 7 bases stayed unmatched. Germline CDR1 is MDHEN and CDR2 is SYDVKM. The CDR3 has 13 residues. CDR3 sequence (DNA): TGTGCCAGCAGTTGGACTAGGTCTGAAGAGCAGTACTTC. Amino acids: CASSWTRSEEQYF.

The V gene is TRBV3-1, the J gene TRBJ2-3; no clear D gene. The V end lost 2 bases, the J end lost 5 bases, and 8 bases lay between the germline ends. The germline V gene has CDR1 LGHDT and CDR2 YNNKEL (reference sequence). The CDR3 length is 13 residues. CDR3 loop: CASSQHKGDTQYF. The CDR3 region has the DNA TGTGCCAGCAGCCAACATAAGGGAGATACGCAGTATTTT.

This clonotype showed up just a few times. The CDR3 DNA reads TGTGCCAGCAGGTCATCCAGGGTCAGAGATACGCAGTATTTT. Protein: CASRSSRVRDTQYF. The V gene is TRBV12-3 or TRBV12-4, the J gene TRBJ2-3, with D tentatively TRBD1 (5 bases). V was pared by 6 bases and J by 5 bases, with 15 bases between. The CDR3 totals 14 residues.

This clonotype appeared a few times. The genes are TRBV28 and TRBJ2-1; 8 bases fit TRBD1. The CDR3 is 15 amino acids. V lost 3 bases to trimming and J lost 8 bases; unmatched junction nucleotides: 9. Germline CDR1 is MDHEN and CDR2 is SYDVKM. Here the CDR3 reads CASSLGQGAGDEQFF. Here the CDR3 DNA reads TGTGCCAGCAGTTTGGGCCAGGGGGCTGGCGATGAGCAGTTCTTC.

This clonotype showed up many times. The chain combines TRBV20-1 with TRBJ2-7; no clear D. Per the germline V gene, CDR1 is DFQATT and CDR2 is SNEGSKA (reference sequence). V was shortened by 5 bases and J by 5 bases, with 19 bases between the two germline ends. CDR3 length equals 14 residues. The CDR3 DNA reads TGCAGTGCTCCCACCCTTATGGGGATTGACGAGCAGTACTTC. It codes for CSAPTLMGIDEQYF.

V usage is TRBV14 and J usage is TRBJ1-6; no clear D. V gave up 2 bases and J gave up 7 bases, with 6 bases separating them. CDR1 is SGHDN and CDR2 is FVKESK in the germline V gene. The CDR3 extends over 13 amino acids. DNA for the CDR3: TGTGCCAGCAGCCAAAGTCCAAATTCACCCCTCCACTTT. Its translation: CASSQSPNSPLHF.